These 27 T cell receptor beta chains were sequenced from one sample in a study of T-cell memory formation after mild COVID-19. TCRdb re-called the 5' RACE reads through MiXCR, storing one row per CDR3 protein. The sample lists approximately 60,000 distinct CDR3 sequences, roughly 9.9% occurring once. Sequenced: PBMCs or a T cell subset sorted from them (not recorded which). Receptors were obtained from a man aged 18 to 30 who had mild COVID-19 (a few samples of this study predate the infection). Cell type and time point are not known.

The chain joins TRBV18 to TRBJ2-2, with D perhaps TRBD1 (6 bases). Germline V gene lookup returns CDR1 KGHSH and CDR2 LQKENI. V was cut by 3 bases and J by 10 bases, with 15 bases left in between. The CDR3 spans 14 residues. The CDR3 is CASSPRRGEEELFF. The DNA for the CDR3 is TGTGCCAGCTCACCCCGCAGGGGCGAAGAGGAGCTGTTTTTT.

This sequence joins TRBV29-1 and TRBJ1-1; tentative D call: TRBD1 (6 bases). V gave up 4 bases and J gave up 6 bases, with 9 bases separating them. CDR1 and CDR2 from the germline V gene are SQVTM and ANQGSEA. CDR3 length: 11 amino acids. CDR3 in DNA: TGCAGCGTTGGGGCAGGGGCTGAAGCTTTCTTT. It codes for CSVGAGAEAFF.

This clonotype turned up a few times. The V gene is TRBV7-2, the J gene TRBJ1-1; tentative D call: TRBD1 (5 bases). Looked up from germline, CDR1 is SGHTA and CDR2 is FQGNSA. V was shortened by 4 bases and J by 10 bases, with 16 bases between the two germline ends. The CDR3 extends over 13 amino acids. CDR3 sequence (DNA): TGTGCCAGCAGCTCAATTGGGGCAGTGGGAGCTTTCTTT. Translation: CASSSIGAVGAFF.

This clonotype was counted at least ten times. The CDR3 DNA follows: TGTGCCAGCAGCGGCGGGGGTGAGCAGTTCTTC. Translated: CASSGGGEQFF. This chain links TRBV7-7 with TRBJ2-1, with 7 bases aligning to TRBD2. CDR1 SSHAT and CDR2 FNYEAQ come from the germline V gene (reference sequence). After removal of 5 bases from V and 9 bases from J, the junction contained 1 base not matched to a gene. The CDR3 has 11 amino acids.

This clonotype has more than one count but fewer than ten. The DNA of the CDR3 is TGCGCCAGCAGCCAAAGGTCCGGGACAGAATTTATGGTTGGCACCTTC. This encodes CASSQRSGTEFMVGTF. The chain links TRBV5-1 to TRBJ1-2; 7 nucleotides agree with TRBD1. Germline-derived CDR1 and CDR2 are SGHRS and YFSETQ. The J segment lost 13 bases and the V segment lost 4 bases, leaving 22 bases of the junction unmatched. The CDR3 consists of 16 residues.

This clonotype was observed a few times. The chain has TRBV5-1 and TRBJ2-5, with a weak D call TRBD1 (6 bases). Trimming stripped 4 bases from V and 8 bases from J, with 24 bases between. Per germline, CDR1 SGHRS and CDR2 YFSETQ. The CDR3 contains 16 residues. The CDR3 is CASSPDGAPARGTQYF. CDR3 in DNA: TGCGCCAGCAGCCCAGACGGGGCCCCTGCCAGGGGAACCCAGTACTTC.

The genes are TRBV9 and TRBJ2-1; TRBD2 is a possible D gene (5 bases). Trimming shortened V by 2 bases and J by 1 base, and 7 bases separated the two germline ends. The CDR3 runs 14 residues. In germline, CDR1 is SGDLS, CDR2 YYNGEE. The CDR3, as DNA: TGTGCCAGCAGCGTCGGGGATTCCTACAATGAGCAGTTCTTC. Translating it yields CASSVGDSYNEQFF.

As DNA, the CDR3 is TGCAGTGCTAAAGGGGACAGGGCTAGCAGCAGCTACACCTTC. This sequence encodes CSAKGDRASSSYTF. V and J are TRBV20-1 and TRBJ1-2; 9 bases line up with TRBD1. Germline trimming cut 4 bases from V and 9 bases from J; bases unmatched to any gene: 12. Germline CDR1 DFQATT, CDR2 SNEGSKA (reference sequence). The CDR3 extends over 14 amino acids.

This clonotype has ten or more counts. This chain joins TRBV5-1 and TRBJ2-2; no clear D gene. Germline values: CDR1 SGHRS, CDR2 YFSETQ. This CDR3 has 14 residues. V lost 6 bases and J 2 bases, leaving 11 bases between the germline ends. In DNA, the CDR3 is TGCGCCAGCAAGACCGCCGTTAACACCGGGGAGCTGTTTTTT. As protein: CASKTAVNTGELFF.

This clonotype occurred a few times. The chain links TRBV7-9 to TRBJ2-5; D is unresolved. The germline CDR1 and CDR2 sequences are SEHNR and FQNEAQ (reference sequence). V was trimmed by 5 bases and J by 5 bases, leaving 15 bases between them. CDR3 length: 14 residues. In DNA, the CDR3 is TGTGCCAGCAGCGAAACAGTCAACTCGGAGACCCAGTACTTC. It specifies CASSETVNSETQYF. Complete variable domain (other parts from reference TRBV7-9 and TRBJ2-5): DTGVSQNPRHKITKRGQNVTFRCDPISEHNRLYWYRQTLGQGPEFLTYFQNEAQLEKSRLLSDRFSAERPKGSFSTLEIQRTEQGDSAMYLCASSETVNSETQYFGPGTRLLVL.

This clonotype was detected only a few times. This chain uses TRBV30 with TRBJ1-1, with 9 positions matching TRBD1. With 3 bases clipped from V and 6 bases from J, the junction kept 2 bases outside the gene matches. CDR3 length equals 12 residues. Germline V gene lookup returns CDR1 GTSNPN and CDR2 SVGIG (reference sequence). CDR3 loop: CAWSRQGAEAFF. In nucleotides, the CDR3 is TGTGCCTGGAGCCGACAGGGGGCTGAAGCTTTCTTT.

The V gene is TRBV4-1, the J gene TRBJ1-2; 9 bases are shared with TRBD1. Unmatched junction bases numbered 7, after V lost 1 base and J lost 4 bases. There are 16 residues in the CDR3. CDR1 is MGHRA and CDR2 is YSYEKL in the germline V gene. CDR3 in amino acids: CASSQGTGGAGYGYTF. The CDR3 region has the DNA TGCGCCAGCAGCCAAGGAACAGGGGGCGCCGGCTATGGCTACACCTTC.

The chain combines TRBV15 with TRBJ2-7, with TRBD1 as a possible D gene (5 bases). Trimming removed 1 base from V and 5 bases from J, with 15 bases in between. This CDR3 contains 15 residues. Germline CDR1 and CDR2: LNHNV and YYDKDF (reference sequence). The chain's CDR3 is CATSRAETANHEQYV. CDR3 DNA: TGTGCCACCAGCAGAGCCGAGACAGCTAACCACGAGCAGTACGTC.

This chain joins TRBV25-1 and TRBJ2-5; 9 bases fit TRBD1. The CDR3 sequence is 17 residues long. V was pared by 5 bases and J by 4 bases, with 14 bases of the junction left unmatched. Germline CDR1 reads MGHDK; CDR2 reads SYGVNS. The CDR3 reads CASSPLGQGIGVETQYF. In nucleotides, the CDR3 is TGTGCCAGCAGTCCCCTGGGACAGGGAATAGGAGTAGAGACCCAGTACTTC.

This clonotype was observed many times. The DNA for the CDR3 is TGTGCCAGCAGCTTAGGAAGGCAGATCGGGACCCAGTACTTC. Translation gives CASSLGRQIGTQYF. This sequence joins TRBV11-2 and TRBJ2-5, with D unresolved. Germline lookup yields CDR1 SGHAT and CDR2 FQNNGV. Trimming shortened V by 1 base and J by 7 bases, and 13 bases separated the two germline ends. The CDR3 has 14 amino acids. Variable domain in full (rest from reference TRBV11-2 and TRBJ2-5): EAGVAQSPRYKIIEKRQSVAFWCNPISGHATLYWYQQILGQGPKLLIQFQNNGVVDDSQLPKDRFSAERLKGVDSTLKIQPAKLEDSAVYLCASSLGRQIGTQYFGPGTRLLVL.

This clonotype appeared a few times. The chain recombines TRBV11-2 with TRBJ2-5, with TRBD2 identical over 7 bases. Germline V gene sequence: CDR1 SGHAT, CDR2 FQNNGV. V lost 5 bases to trimming and J lost 5 bases; unmatched junction nucleotides: 11. There are 15 residues in the CDR3. CDR3 sequence: CASSPLGGGWETQYF. CDR3 sequence (DNA): TGTGCCAGCAGCCCCCTAGGCGGGGGTTGGGAGACCCAGTACTTC. Full variable domain (missing parts from reference TRBV11-2 and TRBJ2-5): EAGVAQSPRYKIIEKRQSVAFWCNPISGHATLYWYQQILGQGPKLLIQFQNNGVVDDSQLPKDRFSAERLKGVDSTLKIQPAKLEDSAVYLCASSPLGGGWETQYFGPGTRLLVL.

This clonotype was recorded at least ten times. V usage is TRBV29-1 and J usage is TRBJ2-1; 9 nucleotides align to TRBD1. Germline loops: CDR1 SQVTM, CDR2 ANQGSEA. V lost 6 bases, J lost 1 base, and 16 bases stayed unmatched. CDR3 length equals 18 residues. CDR3 loop: CSVQTGTGLRGSYNEQFF. In DNA, the CDR3 is TGCAGCGTCCAAACCGGGACAGGGTTACGTGGGTCCTACAATGAGCAGTTCTTC.

This clonotype occurred many times. The chain links TRBV7-6 to TRBJ2-3, with D maybe TRBD1 (5 bases). The CDR3 sequence is 14 residues long. V was shortened by 4 bases and J by 1 base, with 9 bases between the two germline ends. Germline V lookup: CDR1 SGHVS, CDR2 FNYEAQ. CDR3 coding DNA: TGTGCCAGCAGCTCCGGACAAGGCACAGATACGCAGTATTTT. Amino acid sequence: CASSSGQGTDTQYF.

The gene calls are TRBV5-5 and TRBJ1-1, with a tentative D call TRBD1 (5 bases). From germline, CDR1 is SGHKS and CDR2 YYEKEE (reference sequence). The CDR3 sequence is 15 residues long. V was cut by 6 bases and J by 0 bases, with 15 bases left in between. CDR3 DNA: TGTGCCAGCAAGCGGGGGAACTGGTTGAACACTGAAGCTTTCTTT. Residues: CASKRGNWLNTEAFF.

This clonotype occurred many times. This chain connects TRBV20-1 to TRBJ1-2; D ambiguous. V was cut by 3 bases and J by 0 bases, with 5 bases left in between. This CDR3 comprises 12 residues. Germline CDR1 DFQATT, CDR2 SNEGSKA (reference sequence). CDR3 sequence (DNA): TGCAGTGCTAGGACACCTAACTATGGCTACACCTTC. This gives the protein CSARTPNYGYTF.

This clonotype appeared a few times. This rearrangement joins TRBV4-2 to TRBJ2-5; D gene uncertain. The germline gives CDR1 LGHNA, CDR2 YNFKEQ. CDR3 size: 15 residues. The V end lost 0 bases, the J end lost 0 bases, and 8 bases lay between the germline ends. In nucleotides, the CDR3 is TGTGCCAGCAGCCAAGATCTTACGTACCAAGAGACCCAGTACTTC. Translated, it gives CASSQDLTYQETQYF.

The CDR3 loop reads CASSLSPEGRNTEAFF. The DNA of the CDR3 is TGCGCCAGCAGCCTGAGCCCAGAGGGTCGGAACACTGAAGCTTTCTTT. This chain uses TRBV4-3 with TRBJ1-1; no reliable D call. CDR3 length equals 16 residues. Per germline, CDR1 LGHNA and CDR2 YSLEER. Trimming removed 4 bases from V and 1 base from J, with 16 bases in between.

J is TRBJ2-1 and V is TRBV5-1, with 9 nucleotides matching TRBD2. This CDR3 region has 14 residues. The germline gives CDR1 SGHRS, CDR2 YFSETQ. V was pared by 4 bases and J by 9 bases, with 8 bases of the junction left unmatched. The CDR3 loop reads CASSPSGELFEQFF. The CDR3 DNA follows: TGCGCCAGCAGCCCTAGCGGGGAGCTTTTTGAGCAGTTCTTC.

This clonotype appeared once. The CDR3 here is CASSLDGRGNEKLFF. The CDR3 bases are TGTGCCAGCAGCTTGGATGGCAGGGGGAATGAAAAACTGTTTTTT. The gene calls are TRBV5-4 and TRBJ1-4, with 7 bases that match TRBD1. In germline, CDR1 is SGHNT, CDR2 YYREEE (reference sequence). The CDR3 length is 15 residues. V dropped 0 bases and J dropped 5; count of bases not matched to a gene: 4.

This clonotype was detected only a few times. This chain connects TRBV20-1 to TRBJ1-2; 12 nucleotides line up with TRBD1. The CDR3 length is 13 residues. The J segment lost 6 bases and the V segment lost 6 bases, leaving 5 bases of the junction unmatched. Germline CDR1 is DFQATT and CDR2 is SNEGSKA (reference sequence). Here the CDR3 DNA reads TGCAGTGCACCGGGACAGGGGGCTAATGGCTACACCTTC. It is translated as CSAPGQGANGYTF.

This clonotype occurred a few times. This sequence joins TRBV6-5 and TRBJ2-3; 11 bases are a match to TRBD2. The germline V gene has CDR1 MNHEY and CDR2 SVGAGI. Losses at the gene ends were 6 bases for V and 4 bases for J; bases not matched to a gene: 6. The CDR3 is 15 residues long. CDR3 in amino acids: CASRLSGGASDTQYF. CDR3 sequence (DNA): TGTGCCAGCAGGCTTAGCGGGGGGGCATCAGATACGCAGTATTTT.

In this sample, this clonotype turned up a few times. The chain combines TRBV7-3 with TRBJ2-2; D is unclear. Germline V gene lookup returns CDR1 SGHTA and CDR2 FQGTGA. The CDR3 sequence is 14 residues long. Trimming cost V 3 bases and J 4 bases, with 9 bases left between them. The CDR3 coding sequence is TGTGCCAGCAGCTTTACCTGGGGCACCGGGGAGCTGTTTTTT. Its translation is CASSFTWGTGELFF. The entire variable domain, with the rest obtained from reference TRBV7-3 and TRBJ2-2, is as follows: GAGVSQTPSNKVTEKGKYVELRCDPISGHTALYWYRQSLGQGPEFLIYFQGTGAADDSGLPNDRFFAVRPEGSVSTLKIQRTERGDSAVYLCASSFTWGTGELFFGEGSRLTVL.